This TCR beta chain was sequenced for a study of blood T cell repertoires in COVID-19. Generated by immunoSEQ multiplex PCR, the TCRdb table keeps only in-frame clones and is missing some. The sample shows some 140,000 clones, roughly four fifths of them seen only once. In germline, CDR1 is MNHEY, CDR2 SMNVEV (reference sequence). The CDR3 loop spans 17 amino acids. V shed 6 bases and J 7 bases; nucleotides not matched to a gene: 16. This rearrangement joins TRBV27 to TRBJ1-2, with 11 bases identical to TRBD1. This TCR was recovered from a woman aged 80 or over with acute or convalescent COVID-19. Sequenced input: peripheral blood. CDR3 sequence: CASRRARGGQGASGYTF. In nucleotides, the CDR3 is TGTGCCAGCAGGCGAGCCCGGGGCGGACAGGGGGCATCTGGCTACACCTTC.